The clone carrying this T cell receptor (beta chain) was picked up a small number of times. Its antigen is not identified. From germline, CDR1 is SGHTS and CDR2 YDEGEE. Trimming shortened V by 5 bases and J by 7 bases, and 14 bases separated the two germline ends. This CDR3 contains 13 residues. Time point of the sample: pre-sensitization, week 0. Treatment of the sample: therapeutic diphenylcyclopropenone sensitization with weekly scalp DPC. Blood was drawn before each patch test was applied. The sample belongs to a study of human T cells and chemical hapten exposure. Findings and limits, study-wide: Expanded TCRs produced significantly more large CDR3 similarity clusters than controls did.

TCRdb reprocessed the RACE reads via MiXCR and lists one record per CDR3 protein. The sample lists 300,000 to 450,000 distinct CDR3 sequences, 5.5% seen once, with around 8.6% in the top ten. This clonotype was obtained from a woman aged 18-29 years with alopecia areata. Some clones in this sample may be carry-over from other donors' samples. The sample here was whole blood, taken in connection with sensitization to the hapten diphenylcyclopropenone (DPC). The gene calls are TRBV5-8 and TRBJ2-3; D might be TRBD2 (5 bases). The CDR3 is CASRTLGQHTQYF. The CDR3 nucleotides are TGTGCCAGCAGGACACTAGGGCAGCATACGCAGTATTTT.